The source of this T cell receptor beta chain is a study of cytotoxic CD8 clonotypes in ibrutinib-treated CLL. Study in general: Productive templates per sample averaged about 260,000; productive rearrangements, roughly 100,000.

The protocol was immunoSEQ multiplex PCR, while the TCRdb copy is restricted to in-frame clones and leaves out a portion. The repertoire holds 300,000 to 400,000 clones, with 67% as singletons. This clone was observed a handful of times. Antigen: not known. Different DNA sequences within this sample yield the same CDR3. CDR1 and CDR2 from the germline V gene are SGHAT and FQDESV (reference sequence). Trimming left V 5 bases short and J 0 bases short, with 6 bases between. The CDR3 covers 13 residues. General study findings and limits: Clonality measured at baseline exceeded age-matched healthy donors, tracking circulating CD8+ T-cell counts. Samples from sustained-remission and progressing patients were taken at different times.

The sample consisted of PBMCs, taken after 36 months of ibrutinib treatment. This chain links TRBV11-1 with TRBJ2-3, with D hard to call. The receptor was isolated from a human donor with chronic lymphocytic leukemia. The CDR3 bases are TGTGCCAGCAGCCTTCTTAGCACAGATACGCAGTATTTT. It is translated as CASSLLSTDTQYF.